The source of this T cell receptor (beta chain) is a study of PD-1 blockade in classical Hodgkin lymphoma. Method: immunoSEQ multiplex PCR; TCRdb's copy keeps in-frame clones and lacks some. There are about 90,000 clones in the sample; under 85% occur only once, and about a sixth lies in the top ten. Study-wide points: TCR diversity rose significantly by C4D1 in CD4+ but not CD8+ cells. Newly diagnosed patients and complete responders had comparable diversity at baseline.

Stated time point: cycle 4 day 1 (C4D1), after more than five weeks of nivolumab. No patient escaped relapse after autologous stem cell transplantation, and brentuximab vedotin exposure varied. Patients had relapsed/refractory classical Hodgkin lymphoma with complete response, partial response or progressive disease as best response. Note on this clone: Antigen unknown.

Germline values: CDR1 MNHEY, CDR2 SVGAGI. The CDR3 sequence is 11 residues long. Deletions cut 6 bases from V and 4 bases from J, with 6 bases between. The source material was peripheral blood mononuclear cells (PBMCs), sampled before the fourth cycle of nivolumab. This receptor was taken from a human donor with classical Hodgkin lymphoma. The J gene is TRBJ2-5, the V gene TRBV6-5; D remains unclear. The CDR3, as DNA: TGTGCCAGCAGGGGGTTAGAGACCCAGTACTTC. This codes for CASRGLETQYF.